The present entry profiles one T cell receptor beta chain with its context. This CDR3 has 17 amino acids. Germline V lookup: CDR1 SGHNT, CDR2 YENEEA. Unmatched junction bases numbered 7, after V lost 5 bases and J lost 6 bases. This sample is drawn from a study of blood T cell repertoires in COVID-19. In the authors' methods: The authors estimated nucleated cell counts from reference gene primer amplification. Using immunoSEQ multiplex PCR, the repertoire was profiled, and TCRdb retains in-frame clones only, with some absent. V and J calls and clone size are copied from that table; D and trimming were computed from the DNA. Of hundreds of thousands of clones listed, about 82% are singletons. Residents of under 25 US areas, aged roughly 18 to 90 years, made up the participants.

The receptor comes from a woman aged 50 to 65 who had recovered from COVID-19. The V gene is TRBV11-3, the J gene TRBJ2-2; TRBD2 matches 15 bases. The sample taken for sequencing was PBMCs or T cells enriched from blood (not recorded which). The CDR3 nucleotides are TGTGCCAGCAGCGCAGGACTAGCGGGAGGGATTCCCGGGGAGCTGTTTTTT. It codes for CASSAGLAGGIPGELFF.